The 9 T cell receptor beta chains given below trace back to one sample, sequenced in a study of blood T cells in healthy people across ages. Primers used in a second PCR of roughly 7 to 12 cycles were a sample-barcoded 5' primer and a J-beta primer mix. TCRdb redid the calling of the 5' RACE reads with MiXCR, one entry per CDR3 protein. The table includes approximately 1,000,000 distinct CDR3 sequences, roughly two fifths detected once. The sample taken for sequencing was blood. The receptors were gathered from a man between 18 and 35 years old in good health.

This chain joins TRBV12-3 or TRBV12-4 and TRBJ2-1; 7 nucleotides line up with TRBD2. V lost 6 bases to trimming and J lost 8 bases; unmatched junction nucleotides: 10. The CDR3 extends over 14 amino acids. The CDR3 protein is CASRLGDGGYEQFF. The CDR3 nucleotides read TGTGCCAGCAGGTTGGGAGACGGGGGGTATGAGCAGTTCTTC.

The chain couples TRBV6-4 to TRBJ2-1; 9 bases are shared with TRBD1. With 5 bases clipped from V and 0 bases from J, the junction kept 14 bases outside the gene matches. In germline, CDR1 is MRHNA, CDR2 SNTAGT. The CDR3 has 19 residues. CDR3 loop: CASSPGQGRSASSYNEQFF. CDR3 coding DNA: TGTGCCAGCAGTCCTGGACAGGGGCGCTCTGCGAGCTCCTACAATGAGCAGTTCTTC.

This chain links TRBV7-9 with TRBJ1-2; D is unresolved. From germline, CDR1 is SEHNR and CDR2 FQNEAQ (reference sequence). The V and J ends lost 4 bases and 1 base respectively, with 13 bases between them. The CDR3 extends over 15 amino acids. In DNA form, the CDR3 reads TGTGCCAGCAGCTCAGGTCCCGTCAGTAACTATGGCTACACCTTC. Translation: CASSSGPVSNYGYTF.

This chain joins TRBV29-1 and TRBJ2-1; TRBD2 might be the D (5 bases). In germline, CDR1 is SQVTM, CDR2 ANQGSEA. This CDR3 has 15 amino acids. The ends were cut back, 6 bases at V and 3 bases at J, with 18 bases in the middle. The CDR3 DNA follows: TGCAGCGTAGCATTCGCGGGCTCGGACTACAATGAGCAGTTCTTC. Amino acid sequence: CSVAFAGSDYNEQFF.

This rearrangement joins TRBV20-1 to TRBJ2-1; D is ambiguous. The DNA end is more similar to TRBJ2-7, so the J call may be wrong. The germline V gene encodes CDR1 DFQATT and CDR2 SNEGSKA (reference sequence). The CDR3 contains 14 residues. The CDR3 bases are TGCAGTGCTAGCCGGCCGAGCTCCTACAATGAGCAGTACTTC. It yields the protein CSASRPSSYNEQYF.

This clonotype was counted ten times or more. The gene calls are TRBV9 and TRBJ2-3; TRBD2 might be the D (6 bases). Germline V gene data show CDR1 as SGDLS and CDR2 as YYNGEE. The CDR3 is made up of 17 amino acids. The V gene lost 0 bases and the J gene lost 5 bases, with 19 bases spanning the gap. CDR3: CASSVAPSRGKGDTQYF. CDR3 coding DNA: TGTGCCAGCAGCGTAGCCCCCTCCCGCGGGAAGGGAGATACGCAGTATTTT.

This clonotype was detected only a few times. This chain uses TRBV5-1 with TRBJ2-1; 9 bases align to TRBD2. This CDR3 contains 17 residues. V was clipped by 4 bases and J by 2 bases; unmatched bases: 10. Germline CDR1 reads SGHRS; CDR2 reads YFSETQ. CDR3 nucleotide sequence: TGCGCCAGCAGCCCGGCCGGGACTAGCCTTACCTACAATGAGCAGTTCTTC. The encoded protein is CASSPAGTSLTYNEQFF.

There are many counts of this clonotype. This chain joins TRBV20-1 and TRBJ1-2; D is undetermined. CDR3 length: 12 amino acids. Trimming stripped 1 base from V and 4 bases from J, with 7 bases between. Looked up from germline, CDR1 is DFQATT and CDR2 is SNEGSKA (reference sequence). CDR3 in DNA: TGCAGTGCTAGAGGCGAGTCCTATGGCTACACCTTC. Its translation: CSARGESYGYTF.

The J gene is TRBJ2-7, the V gene TRBV5-6, with D uncertain. Trimming left V 1 base short and J 5 bases short, with 7 bases between. This CDR3 spans 12 amino acids. The V gene's germline CDR1 is SGHDT and CDR2 YYEEEE. The CDR3 reads CASSLRLHEQYF. The CDR3 DNA is TGTGCCAGCAGCTTGCGACTCCACGAGCAGTACTTC.